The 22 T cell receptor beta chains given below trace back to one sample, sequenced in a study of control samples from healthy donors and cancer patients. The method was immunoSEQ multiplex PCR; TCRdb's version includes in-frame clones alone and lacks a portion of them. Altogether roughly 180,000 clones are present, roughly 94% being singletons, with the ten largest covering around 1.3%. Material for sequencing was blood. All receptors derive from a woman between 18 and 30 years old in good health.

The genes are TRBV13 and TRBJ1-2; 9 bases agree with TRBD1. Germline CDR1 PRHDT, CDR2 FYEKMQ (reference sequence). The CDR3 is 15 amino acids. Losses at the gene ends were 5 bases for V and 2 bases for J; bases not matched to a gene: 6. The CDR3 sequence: CASSDRTGVNYGYTF. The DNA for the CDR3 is TGTGCCAGCAGCGATCGGACAGGGGTCAACTATGGCTACACCTTC.

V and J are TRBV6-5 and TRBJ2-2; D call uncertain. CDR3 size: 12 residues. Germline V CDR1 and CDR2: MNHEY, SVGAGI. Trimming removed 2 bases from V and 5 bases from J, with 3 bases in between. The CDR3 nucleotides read TGTGCCAGCAGTTACGTGACCGGGGAGCTGTTTTTT. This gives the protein CASSYVTGELFF.

DNA for the CDR3: TGTGCCAGCAGCCCCCAGGGGGCCGCTGAAGCTTTCTTT. Translating gives CASSPQGAAEAFF. This chain links TRBV14 with TRBJ1-1, with 8 bases aligning to TRBD1. In germline, CDR1 is SGHDN, CDR2 FVKESK. V was pared by 4 bases and J by 6 bases, with 4 bases of the junction left unmatched. The CDR3 extends over 13 amino acids.

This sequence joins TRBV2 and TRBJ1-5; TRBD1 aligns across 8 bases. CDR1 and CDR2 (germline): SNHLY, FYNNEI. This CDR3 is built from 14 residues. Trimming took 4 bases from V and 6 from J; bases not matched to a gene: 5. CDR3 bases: TGTGCCAGCAGTGTGGACAGGGATGGTCAGCCCCAGCATTTT. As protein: CASSVDRDGQPQHF.

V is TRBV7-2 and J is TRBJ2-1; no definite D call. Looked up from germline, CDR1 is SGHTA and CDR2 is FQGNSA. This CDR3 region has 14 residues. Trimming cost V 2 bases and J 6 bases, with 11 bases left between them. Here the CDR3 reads CASSLLTVFNEQFF. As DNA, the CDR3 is TGTGCCAGCAGCTTACTAACGGTATTCAATGAGCAGTTCTTC.

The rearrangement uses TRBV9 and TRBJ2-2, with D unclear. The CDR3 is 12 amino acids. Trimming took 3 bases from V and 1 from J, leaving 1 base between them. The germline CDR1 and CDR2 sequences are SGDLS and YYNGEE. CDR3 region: CASSGNTGELFF. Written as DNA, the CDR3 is TGTGCCAGCAGCGGGAACACCGGGGAGCTGTTTTTT.

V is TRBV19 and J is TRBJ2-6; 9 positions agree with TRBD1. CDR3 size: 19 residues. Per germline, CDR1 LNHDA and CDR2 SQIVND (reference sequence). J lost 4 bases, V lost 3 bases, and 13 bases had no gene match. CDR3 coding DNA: TGTGCCAGTAGTATGAGACGGGACAGGGCGCCTGGGGGGGCCAACGTCCTGACTTTC. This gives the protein CASSMRRDRAPGGANVLTF. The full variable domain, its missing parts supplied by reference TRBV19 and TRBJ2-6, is DGGITQSPKYLFRKEGQNVTLSCEQNLNHDAMYWYRQDPGQGLRLIYYSQIVNDFQKGDIAEGYSVSREKKESFPLTVTSAQKNPTAFYLCASSMRRDRAPGGANVLTFGAGSRLTVL.

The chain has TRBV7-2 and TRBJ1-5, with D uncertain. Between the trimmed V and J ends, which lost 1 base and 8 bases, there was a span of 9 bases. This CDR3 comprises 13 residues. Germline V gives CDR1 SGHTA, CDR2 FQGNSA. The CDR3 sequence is CASSLEVREPQHF. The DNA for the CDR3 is TGTGCCAGCAGCTTAGAGGTGAGGGAGCCCCAGCATTTT.

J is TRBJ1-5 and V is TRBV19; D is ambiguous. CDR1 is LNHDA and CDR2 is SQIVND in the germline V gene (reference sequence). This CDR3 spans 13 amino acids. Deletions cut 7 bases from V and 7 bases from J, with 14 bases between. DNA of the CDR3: TGTGCCAGTACCACCCGGACGGTCCAGCCCCAGCATTTT. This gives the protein CASTTRTVQPQHF.

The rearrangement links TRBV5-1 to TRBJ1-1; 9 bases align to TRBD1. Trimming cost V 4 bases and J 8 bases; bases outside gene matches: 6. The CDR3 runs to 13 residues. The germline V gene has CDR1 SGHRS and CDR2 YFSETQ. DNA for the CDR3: TGCGCCAGCAGCCGGGACAGGGCGAGGGAAGCTTTCTTT. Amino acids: CASSRDRAREAFF.

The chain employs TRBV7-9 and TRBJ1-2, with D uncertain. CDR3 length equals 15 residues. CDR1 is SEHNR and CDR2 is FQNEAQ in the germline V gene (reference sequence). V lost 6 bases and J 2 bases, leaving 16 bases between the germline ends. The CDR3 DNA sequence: TGTGCCAGCAGTCCACCTAGTGGCGGGAACTATGGCTACACCTTC. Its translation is CASSPPSGGNYGYTF.

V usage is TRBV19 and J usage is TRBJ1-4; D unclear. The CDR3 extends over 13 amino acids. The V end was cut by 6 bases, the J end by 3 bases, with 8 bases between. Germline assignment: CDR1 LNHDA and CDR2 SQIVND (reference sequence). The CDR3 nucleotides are TGTGCCAGTAGATCGGGTTCTAATGAAAAACTGTTTTTT. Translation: CASRSGSNEKLFF.

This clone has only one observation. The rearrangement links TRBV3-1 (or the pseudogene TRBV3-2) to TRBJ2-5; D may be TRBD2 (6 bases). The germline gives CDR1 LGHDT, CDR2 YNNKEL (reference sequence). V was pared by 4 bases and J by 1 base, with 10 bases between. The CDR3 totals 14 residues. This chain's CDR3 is CASSLMGGQETQYF. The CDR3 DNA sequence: TGTGCCAGCAGCCTTATGGGGGGCCAAGAGACCCAGTACTTC.

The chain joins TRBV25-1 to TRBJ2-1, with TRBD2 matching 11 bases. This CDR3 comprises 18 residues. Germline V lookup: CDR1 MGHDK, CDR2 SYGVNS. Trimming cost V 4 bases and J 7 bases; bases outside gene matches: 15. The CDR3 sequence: CASSVLGLAGGIGNEQFF. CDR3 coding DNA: TGTGCCAGCAGTGTCCTCGGGCTAGCGGGAGGAATAGGGAATGAGCAGTTCTTC.

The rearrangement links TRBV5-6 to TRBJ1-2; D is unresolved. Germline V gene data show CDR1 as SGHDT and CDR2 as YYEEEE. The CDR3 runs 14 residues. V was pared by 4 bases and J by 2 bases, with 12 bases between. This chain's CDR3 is CASSPRGVNYGYTF. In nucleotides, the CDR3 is TGTGCCAGCAGCCCGCGGGGAGTGAACTATGGCTACACCTTC.

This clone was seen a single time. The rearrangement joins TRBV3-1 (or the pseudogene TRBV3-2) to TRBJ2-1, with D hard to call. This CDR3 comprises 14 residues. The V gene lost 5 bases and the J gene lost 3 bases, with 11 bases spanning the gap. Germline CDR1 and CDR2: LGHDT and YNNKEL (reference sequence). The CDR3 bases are TGTGCCAGCAGCTCTAAACGTCTCTACAATGAGCAGTTCTTC. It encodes CASSSKRLYNEQFF.

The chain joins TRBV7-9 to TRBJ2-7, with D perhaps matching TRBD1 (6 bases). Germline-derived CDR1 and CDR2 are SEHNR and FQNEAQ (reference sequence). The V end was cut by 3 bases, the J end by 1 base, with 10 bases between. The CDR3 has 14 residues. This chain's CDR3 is CASSFPQGSYEQYF. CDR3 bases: TGTGCCAGCAGCTTCCCACAGGGATCCTACGAGCAGTACTTC.

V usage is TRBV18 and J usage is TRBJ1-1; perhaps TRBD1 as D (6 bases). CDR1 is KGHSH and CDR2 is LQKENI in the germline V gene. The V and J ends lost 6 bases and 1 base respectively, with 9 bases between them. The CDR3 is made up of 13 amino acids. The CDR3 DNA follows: TGTGCCAGCTCTATACAGGGGAACACTGAAGCTTTCTTT. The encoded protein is CASSIQGNTEAFF.

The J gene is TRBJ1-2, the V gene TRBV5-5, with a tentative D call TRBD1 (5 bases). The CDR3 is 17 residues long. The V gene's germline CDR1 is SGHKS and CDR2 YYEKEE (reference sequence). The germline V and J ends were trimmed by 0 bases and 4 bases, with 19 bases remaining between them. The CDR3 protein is CASSLVVTVARAYGYTF. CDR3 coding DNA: TGTGCCAGCAGCTTGGTCGTTACAGTCGCCAGGGCCTATGGCTACACCTTC. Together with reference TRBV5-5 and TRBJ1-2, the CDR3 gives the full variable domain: DAGVTQSPTHLIKTRGQQVTLRCSPISGHKSVSWYQQVLGQGPQFIFQYYEKEERGRGNFPDRFSARQFPNYSSELNVNALLLGDSALYLCASSLVVTVARAYGYTFGSGTRLTVV.

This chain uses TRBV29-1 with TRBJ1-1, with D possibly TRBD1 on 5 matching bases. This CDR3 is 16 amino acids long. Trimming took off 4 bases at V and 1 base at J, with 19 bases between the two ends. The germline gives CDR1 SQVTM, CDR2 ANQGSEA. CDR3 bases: TGCAGCGTTGTTGGGGGACCCCAATATAAGAACACTGAAGCTTTCTTT. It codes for CSVVGGPQYKNTEAFF. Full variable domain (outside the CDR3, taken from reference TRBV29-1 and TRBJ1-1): SAVISQKPSRDICQRGTSLTIQCQVDSQVTMMFWYRQQPGQSLTLIATANQGSEATYESGFVIDKFPISRPNLTFSTLTVSNMSPEDSSIYLCSVVGGPQYKNTEAFFGQGTRLTVV.

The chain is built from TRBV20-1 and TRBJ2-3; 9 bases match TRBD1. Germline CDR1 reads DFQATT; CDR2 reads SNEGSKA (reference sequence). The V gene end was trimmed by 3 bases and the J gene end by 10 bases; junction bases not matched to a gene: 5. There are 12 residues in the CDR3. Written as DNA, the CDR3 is TGCAGTGCTAGTGGGGACAGGGTTGCGCAGTATTTT. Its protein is CSASGDRVAQYF.

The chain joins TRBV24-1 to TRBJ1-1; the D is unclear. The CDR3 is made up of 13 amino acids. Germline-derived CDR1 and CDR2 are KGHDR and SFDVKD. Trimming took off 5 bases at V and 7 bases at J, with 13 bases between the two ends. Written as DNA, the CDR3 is TGTGCCACCAGTGCGTTCGGTAGCGGTGAAGCTTTCTTT. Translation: CATSAFGSGEAFF.